Below, 22 T cell receptor beta chains from the same sample are listed, as sequenced in a study of CD8 T cells in ankylosing spondylitis. One entry per CDR3 protein results from TCRdb running MiXCR on the 5' RACE reads. The top ten clones hold nearly 7% of a sample with approximately 260,000 distinct CDR3 sequences, 8.6% of them seen once. Input material: blood, either unsorted or a sorted T cell fraction (not recorded which). Every receptor here comes from a male donor with ankylosing spondylitis or in good health (not recorded which).

This clonotype was detected a few times. The chain carries TRBV4-2 and TRBJ2-7; D is possibly TRBD2 (5 bases). The CDR3 has 16 residues. Per the germline V gene, CDR1 is LGHNA and CDR2 is YNFKEQ. The V end was cut by 1 base, the J end by 2 bases, with 15 bases between. The CDR3 here is CASSQVSLAGAYEQYF. DNA for the CDR3: TGTGCCAGCAGCCAAGTTAGCCTAGCCGGAGCCTACGAGCAGTACTTC.

There are a few counts of this clonotype. V and J are TRBV12-3 or TRBV12-4 and TRBJ1-5, with D perhaps matching TRBD1 (5 bases). Trimming shortened V by 2 bases and J by 7 bases, and 12 bases separated the two germline ends. This CDR3 is built from 14 residues. The CDR3 nucleotides are TGTGCCAGCAGTTTAATCGGGGGAGGCCAGCCCCAGCATTTT. As protein: CASSLIGGGQPQHF.

This clonotype occurred many times. The chain joins TRBV20-1 to TRBJ2-4; a possible D gene is TRBD2 (6 bases). From germline, CDR1 is DFQATT and CDR2 SNEGSKA (reference sequence). The CDR3 length is 14 residues. Trimming left V 6 bases short and J 2 bases short, with 14 bases between. The CDR3 reads CSAERGGPKNIQYF. CDR3 coding DNA: TGCAGTGCGGAAAGGGGAGGACCCAAAAACATTCAGTACTTC.

This clonotype was recorded a few times. The chain couples TRBV4-3 to TRBJ2-3, with D perhaps TRBD1 (5 bases). Trimming cost V 0 bases and J 2 bases, with 9 bases left between them. In germline, CDR1 is LGHNA, CDR2 YSLEER. The CDR3 spans 15 residues. The CDR3 region is CASSQDRAHTDTQYF. Here the CDR3 DNA reads TGCGCCAGCAGCCAAGACAGGGCCCACACAGATACGCAGTATTTT.

This clonotype was seen repeatedly, ten times or more. V and J are TRBV9 and TRBJ1-1; no definite D call. CDR1 is SGDLS, CDR2 YYNGEE, per germline. V dropped 0 bases and J dropped 5 bases, with 11 bases sitting between them. This CDR3 region has 14 residues. The CDR3 sequence: CASSVAGRDTEAFF. The CDR3 region has the DNA TGTGCCAGCAGCGTAGCTGGGAGGGATACTGAAGCTTTCTTT.

This clonotype appeared once. A read error may explain this, as a much larger clone is one base away. This rearrangement joins TRBV6-5 to TRBJ2-1; TRBD1 might be the D (5 bases). This CDR3 is built from 16 residues. Trimming left V 1 base short and J 4 bases short, with 14 bases between. Germline CDR1 and CDR2: MNHEY and SVGAGI. The CDR3 DNA sequence: TGTGCCAGCAGTTACTGGACGAGACAGCTGTACAATGAGCAGTTCTTC. As protein: CASSYWTRQLYNEQFF.

This clonotype was seen many times. The genes are TRBV7-6 and TRBJ2-7, with unresolved D. Germline V lookup: CDR1 SGHVS, CDR2 FNYEAQ. Trimming removed 5 bases from V and 3 bases from J, with 17 bases in between. The CDR3 has 15 residues. As DNA, the CDR3 is TGTGCCAGCAGCCCCCAGAAGGGCGGAATCTACGAGCAGTACTTC. This encodes CASSPQKGGIYEQYF. Looking up the rest from reference TRBV7-6 and TRBJ2-7 gives the full variable domain: GAGVSQSPRYKVTKRGQDVALRCDPISGHVSLYWYRQALGQGPEFLTYFNYEAQQDKSGLPNDRFSAERPEGSISTLTIQRTEQRDSAMYRCASSPQKGGIYEQYFGPGTRLTVT.

This clonotype appeared many times. CDR3 DNA: TGCGCCAGCAGCCAAGGTCTAGCGGGAGCGGATGAGCAGTTCTTC. Protein product: CASSQGLAGADEQFF. The chain is built from TRBV4-3 and TRBJ2-1; 10 positions agree with TRBD2. Germline-derived CDR1 and CDR2 are LGHNA and YSLEER. The trim removed 1 base at V and 8 bases at J, leaving 5 bases unmatched. The CDR3 loop spans 15 amino acids.

This clonotype was counted ten times or more. The V gene is TRBV29-1, the J gene TRBJ2-1; D is ambiguous. This CDR3 region has 11 residues. CDR1 is SQVTM and CDR2 is ANQGSEA in the germline V gene. V gave up 3 bases and J gave up 5 bases, with 5 bases separating them. The CDR3 DNA is TGCAGCGTTGATCGGGACAATGAGCAGTTCTTC. Its protein product is CSVDRDNEQFF.

This clonotype was counted only a few times. V is TRBV29-1 and J is TRBJ1-2; no clear D gene. Germline CDR1 SQVTM, CDR2 ANQGSEA. The CDR3 spans 14 residues. V was clipped by 7 bases and J by 0 bases, with 15 bases between them. The CDR3 nucleotides are TGCAGCGCCCACGCGGGGAGAGCTAACTATGGCTACACCTTC. It yields the protein CSAHAGRANYGYTF.

This clonotype appeared many times. The chain employs TRBV27 and TRBJ2-7; D may correspond to TRBD1 or TRBD2 (5 bases each). Trimming stripped 1 base from V and 5 bases from J, with 21 bases between. This CDR3 spans 17 amino acids. Germline loops: CDR1 MNHEY, CDR2 SMNVEV (reference sequence). CDR3 amino acids: CASSLLGTESPWNEQYF. CDR3 DNA sequence: TGTGCCAGCAGTTTATTAGGGACCGAATCCCCCTGGAACGAGCAGTACTTC.

This clonotype was detected many times. The chain couples TRBV20-1 to TRBJ1-3, with unresolved D. The CDR3 is 12 amino acids. Per the germline V gene, CDR1 is DFQATT and CDR2 is SNEGSKA (reference sequence). V gave up 6 bases and J gave up 4 bases, with 10 bases separating them. The CDR3 here is CSAEANGNTIYF. In DNA, the CDR3 is TGCAGTGCGGAGGCCAACGGAAACACCATATATTTT.

This clonotype was counted at least ten times. This chain uses TRBV20-1 with TRBJ1-1; TRBD1 matches 8 bases. The trim removed 8 bases at V and 5 bases at J, leaving 10 bases unmatched. Germline assignment: CDR1 DFQATT and CDR2 SNEGSKA (reference sequence). CDR3 length equals 13 residues. Here the CDR3 DNA reads TGCAGTACAATCAGGGGGCGCGGTACTGAAGCTTTCTTT. It codes for CSTIRGRGTEAFF.

This clonotype showed up many times. V gene TRBV29-1 combines with J gene TRBJ2-7; TRBD1 matches at 8 bases. This CDR3 has 16 residues. Germline V CDR1 and CDR2: SQVTM, ANQGSEA. J gave up 2 bases and V 6 bases, and 15 bases lay outside the gene matches. Here the CDR3 reads CSVATRGTQGAYEQYF. The CDR3 DNA follows: TGCAGCGTGGCAACCCGGGGTACACAGGGGGCCTACGAGCAGTACTTC.

The table lists this clonotype with a few counts. The chain is built from TRBV6-2 or TRBV6-3 and TRBJ2-7; 10 bases match TRBD1. Germline CDR1 and CDR2: MNHEY and SVGEGT. The CDR3 consists of 14 residues. The junction had 7 bases not matched to a gene; V was cut back by 6 bases and J by 5 bases. This chain's CDR3 is CASSRTGGKDEQYF. The DNA of the CDR3 is TGTGCCAGCAGCCGGACAGGGGGTAAGGACGAGCAGTACTTC.

This clonotype has at least ten counts. The rearrangement uses TRBV12-3 or TRBV12-4 and TRBJ1-4; D gene uncertain. The CDR3 totals 12 residues. Trimming removed 6 bases from V and 5 bases from J, with 7 bases in between. DNA of the CDR3: TGTGCCAGCAGACAGAACAATGAAAAACTGTTTTTT. Its translation is CASRQNNEKLFF.

The chain has TRBV5-5 and TRBJ1-6, with TRBD1 as a possible D gene (5 bases). V was clipped by 4 bases and J by 7 bases, with 12 bases between them. The germline gives CDR1 SGHKS, CDR2 YYEKEE (reference sequence). CDR3 length equals 14 residues. CDR3 bases: TGTGCCAGCAGCGCGGGACCGATCAATTCACCCCTCCACTTT. Its translation: CASSAGPINSPLHF. Based on the CDR3 plus reference TRBV5-5 and TRBJ1-6, the full variable domain is DAGVTQSPTHLIKTRGQQVTLRCSPISGHKSVSWYQQVLGQGPQFIFQYYEKEERGRGNFPDRFSARQFPNYSSELNVNALLLGDSALYLCASSAGPINSPLHFGNGTRLTVT.

This clonotype has ten or more counts. The rearrangement links TRBV20-1 to TRBJ1-2, with a possible D match to TRBD1 (6 bases). Trimming shortened V by 6 bases and J by 3 bases, and 14 bases separated the two germline ends. The CDR3 runs 13 residues. Germline CDR1 DFQATT, CDR2 SNEGSKA (reference sequence). This CDR3 is CSAPVEGDYGYTF. The CDR3 bases are TGCAGTGCCCCGGTCGAGGGGGACTATGGCTACACCTTC.

This clonotype was detected ten times or more. CDR3 sequence: CASSDGLYNEQFF. The CDR3 nucleotides read TGCGCCAGCAGTGACGGGCTATACAATGAGCAGTTCTTC. The rearrangement uses TRBV5-1 and TRBJ2-1; D is undetermined. V was pared by 5 bases and J by 4 bases, with 10 bases between. Germline CDR1 reads SGHRS; CDR2 reads YFSETQ. This CDR3 has 13 residues.

With respect to this clonotype: A much larger clonotype is one base distant, so this may be a read error. This chain connects TRBV19 to TRBJ1-1; 8 positions agree with TRBD1. The CDR3 totals 14 residues. Germline lookup yields CDR1 LNHDA and CDR2 SQIVND (reference sequence). The CDR3, as DNA: TGTCCCAGTAGTAAGTACAGGGGGACCACTGAAGCTTTCTTT. It encodes CPSSKYRGTTEAFF. Using reference TRBV19 and TRBJ1-1 for the parts outside the CDR3, the full variable domain is DGGITQSPKYLFRKEGQNVTLSCEQNLNHDAMYWYRQDPGQGLRLIYYSQIVNDFQKGDIAEGYSVSREKKESFPLTVTSAQKNPTAFYLCPSSKYRGTTEAFFGQGTRLTVV.

This clonotype was counted many times. The V call is TRBV4-1, the J call TRBJ1-5, with 10 bases matching TRBD1. Germline V gene data show CDR1 as MGHRA and CDR2 as YSYEKL. The CDR3 totals 16 residues. J gave up 5 bases and V 2 bases, and 6 bases lay outside the gene matches. The CDR3 bases are TGCGCCAGCAGCCAACCGGGACAGGGGTACGATCAGCCCCAGCATTTT. Residues: CASSQPGQGYDQPQHF.

This clonotype appeared many times. The CDR3 DNA follows: TGTGCCATCAGTGGGGGAGGGACCCCCCCCGAGCAGTACTTC. Translation: CAISGGGTPPEQYF. This chain connects TRBV10-3 to TRBJ2-7; 7 bases agree with TRBD2. J gave up 6 bases and V 4 bases, and 9 bases lay outside the gene matches. Germline V gene sequence: CDR1 ENHRY, CDR2 SYGVKD. CDR3 length: 14 amino acids.